This T cell receptor (beta chain) is drawn from a study of cytomegalovirus exposure and HLA in healthy donors. With respect to this clone: Its antigen is unknown.

Both 60 Vbeta primers and 13 Jbeta primers went into the PCR. As processed by the authors: An analysis that came later counted 70 million to 100 million unique TCR beta chains, approximately 10 million shared. Some clones are missing from TCRdb's copy, which holds only in-frame ones; the method was immunoSEQ multiplex PCR. For V, J and clone size, that table is used; D and trimming come from the DNA. The data hold approximately 180,000 clones, with about four fifths observed a single time. Study conclusions and caveats: Accurate prediction of most subjects' HLA-A and HLA-B alleles from TCR beta sequences was reported. Cytomegalovirus-associated status was assigned to 150 or so TCR beta chains.

This TCR came from a woman aged 40-49 years in good health and CMV-seronegative. Sample: PBMCs.

CDR3 amino acids: CASSRVGGNTEAFF. For the CDR3, the DNA is TGTGCCAGCAGTAGGGTTGGGGGCAACACTGAAGCTTTCTTT. The J gene is TRBJ1-1, the V gene TRBV6-1, with a tentative D call TRBD1 (6 bases). Germline V gene sequence: CDR1 MNHNS, CDR2 SASEGT. Trimming pared 5 bases from V and 2 bases from J, leaving 12 bases between. The CDR3 totals 14 residues.